A selection of T cell receptor beta chains follows, all from one sample in a study of T cell changes during pregnancy in multiple sclerosis. Clones were read by immunoSEQ multiplex PCR, and TCRdb kept only the in-frame ones, dropping some. The table lists 70,000 to 95,000 clones, about 90% of them singletons. The sequenced sample was CD4+ T cells from peripheral blood mononuclear cells, obtained in the second trimester of pregnancy. Receptors were obtained from a female donor with multiple sclerosis, enrolled in a pregnancy study. The CDR3 runs from the conserved cysteine through the conserved F or W. A D gene is named only where the DNA matches it firmly. A clone size is listed for some rows: how often the clone was seen (once, few, many), or a class if it is expanded.

d_call,j_call,clone_size,v_call,cdr3_aa,cdr3_nt
.,TRBJ1-2,.,TRBV6-6,CASSGAVANYGYTF,TGTGCCAGCAGTGGGGCCGTAGCTAACTATGGCTACACCTTC
.,TRBJ1-1,.,TRBV6-5,CASSYSDTHF,TGTGCCAGCAGTTACTCAGACACCCACTTT
.,TRBJ2-4,once,TRBV4-1,CASSQERQQNIQYF,TGCGCCAGCAGCCAAGAAAGACAGCAAAACATTCAGTACTTC
.,TRBJ1-5,.,TRBV21-1,CASIPQVEDQPQHF,TGTGCCAGCATCCCCCAAGTGGAGGATCAGCCCCAGCATTTT
.,TRBJ1-6,.,TRBV7-8,CASSAVVEAPGSYNSPLHF,TGTGCCAGCAGCGCCGTCGTGGAGGCCCCAGGCTCCTATAATTCACCCCTCCACTTT
.,TRBJ2-2,.,TRBV27,CASSLSEPASGELFF,TGTGCCAGCAGTTTATCGGAGCCAGCGTCAGGGGAGCTGTTTTTT
TRBD1,TRBJ1-4,.,TRBV30,CAWSVGQAATNEKLFF,TGTGCCTGGAGTGTCGGACAGGCTGCAACTAATGAAAAACTGTTTTTT
.,TRBJ2-3,.,TRBV7-8,CASTWTESTDTQYF,TGTGCCAGCACCTGGACAGAAAGCACAGATACGCAGTATTTT
TRBD1,TRBJ2-7,.,TRBV7-8,CASSLPRTGTGKSAYEQYF,TGTGCCAGCAGCTTACCACGAACCGGGACAGGGAAATCGGCCTACGAGCAGTACTTC
.,TRBJ1-1,.,TRBV6-1,CASSEERNTEAFF,TGTGCCAGCAGTGAAGAGCGGAACACTGAAGCTTTCTTT
.,TRBJ1-1,.,TRBV7-9,CASSLVQTNTEAFF,TGTGCCAGCAGCTTAGTACAGACGAACACTGAAGCTTTCTTT
.,TRBJ1-5,few,TRBV19,CASSMSGGSNQPQHF,TGTGCCAGTAGTATGTCTGGAGGAAGCAATCAGCCCCAGCATTTT
TRBD1,TRBJ1-5,once,TRBV7-2,CASSVKGQRNQPQHF,TGTGCCAGCAGCGTGAAGGGACAGAGAAATCAGCCCCAGCATTTT
TRBD1,TRBJ2-7,once,TRBV7-9,CANDAGTASADYEQYF,TGTGCCAACGACGCCGGGACAGCGTCGGCGGACTACGAGCAGTACTTC
.,TRBJ1-5,few,TRBV15,CATREADTFSNTNQPQHF,TGTGCCACCCGGGAAGCAGATACCTTTAGCAATACAAATCAGCCCCAGCATTTT
TRBD1,TRBJ2-7,.,TRBV27,CASSYGQGAGEQYF,TGTGCCAGCTCGTACGGACAGGGGGCGGGTGAGCAGTACTTC
TRBD1,TRBJ1-3,.,TRBV7-2,CASGQDSGNTIYF,TGTGCCAGCGGACAGGACTCTGGAAACACCATATATTTT
TRBD2,TRBJ2-5,.,TRBV2,CASSEYLTSGYQTQYF,TGTGCCAGCAGTGAATATTTGACTAGCGGGTATCAGACCCAGTACTTC
TRBD2,TRBJ2-3,.,TRBV2,CASSSSGRLTDTQYF,TGTGCCAGCAGCTCTAGCGGGAGACTGACAGATACGCAGTATTTT
TRBD1,TRBJ2-3,once,TRBV5-1,CASSLNRDRGFTDTQYF,TGCGCCAGCAGCCTAAACCGGGACAGGGGGTTTACAGATACGCAGTATTTT
TRBD1,TRBJ1-1,few,TRBV7-9,CASSLTGENTEAFF,TGTGCCAGCAGCTTAACAGGGGAGAACACTGAAGCTTTCTTT
TRBD1,TRBJ1-4,.,TRBV14,CASSHWDRVEKLFF,TGTGCCAGCAGCCACTGGGACAGGGTTGAAAAACTGTTTTTT
.,TRBJ2-2,.,TRBV7-3,CASRPKPGLGELFF,TGTGCCAGCAGGCCGAAGCCAGGGCTCGGGGAGCTGTTTTTT
TRBD1,TRBJ2-7,.,TRBV5-1,CASSSDRGPYEQYF,TGCGCCAGCAGCTCTGACAGGGGGCCCTACGAGCAGTACTTC
.,TRBJ2-5,.,TRBV11-3,CASSSRLGEETQYF,TGTGCCAGCAGCTCCCGACTAGGGGAAGAGACCCAGTACTTC
TRBD1,TRBJ1-2,.,TRBV28,CASTQSGTGGNYGYTF,TGTGCCAGCACCCAATCTGGGACAGGGGGTAACTATGGCTACACCTTC
TRBD2,TRBJ2-3,.,TRBV7-2,CASSSRLGTSPDTQYF,TGTGCCAGCAGCTCCCGCCTTGGGACTAGCCCAGATACGCAGTATTTT
TRBD2,TRBJ2-5,.,TRBV28,CASSLASGQETQYF,TGTGCCAGCAGTTTAGCTAGCGGACAAGAGACCCAGTACTTC
.,TRBJ1-1,.,TRBV7-2,CASSSRGGTEAFF,TGTGCCAGCAGCTCCCGGGGAGGCACTGAAGCTTTCTTT
TRBD2,TRBJ2-1,.,TRBV5-1,CASSSGTSGGFEQFF,TGCGCCAGCAGCTCCGGGACTAGCGGGGGATTCGAGCAGTTCTTC
.,TRBJ2-5,.,TRBV29-1,CSGGVSRETQYF,TGCAGCGGCGGCGTGTCTCGAGAGACCCAGTACTTC
TRBD1,TRBJ1-5,.,TRBV5-5,CASSPTGGRGHQPQHF,TGTGCCAGCAGCCCGACAGGGGGCAGAGGGCATCAGCCCCAGCATTTT
.,TRBJ2-1,.,TRBV19,CASSIAGGRQFF,TGTGCCAGTAGTATAGCCGGGGGACGGCAGTTCTTC
.,TRBJ1-6,.,TRBV7-3,CASSLLWEGTYRGSYNSPLHF,TGTGCCAGCAGCTTACTTTGGGAAGGCACCTATAGGGGTTCCTATAATTCACCCCTCCACTTT
.,TRBJ1-5,.,TRBV7-8,CASSLGGSSGSNQPQHF,TGTGCCAGCAGCTTAGGAGGCTCCTCGGGGAGCAATCAGCCCCAGCATTTT